Listed below are T cell receptor beta chains from one sample, sequenced in a study of T cell repertoires in cytomegalovirus infection. A single record per CDR3 protein comes from TCRdb applying MiXCR to the reads. The table lists approximately 550,000 distinct CDR3 sequences, approximately 17% of them singletons. Sample: CD8+ T cells from PBMCs. Receptors were obtained from a human donor in good health (CMV status not recorded). Some clones in this sample may be carry-over from other donors' samples. Each CDR3 is given with its conserved first and last residue. The D gene is left open where the match is weak. Only part of the rows carry a size: once, few, many, or a class if the clone is expanded.

d_gene	v_gene	abundance	j_gene	CDR3nt	CDR3aa
-	TRBV5-1	few	TRBJ1-4	TGCGCCAGCAGATCTTCGGGGTCTACTAATGAAAAACTGTTTTTT	CASRSSGSTNEKLFF
-	TRBV5-6	-	TRBJ2-1	TGTGCCAGCAGCCCTGACCCGAGCTCCTACAATGAGCAGTTCTTC	CASSPDPSSYNEQFF
-	TRBV28	-	TRBJ2-1	TGTGCCAGCAGCCCACGCCGAGCCTACAATGAGCAGTTCTTC	CASSPRRAYNEQFF
-	TRBV7-9	many	TRBJ2-1	TGTGCCAGCAGCTTAGGGACAGTCCCCTACAATGAGCAGTTCTTC	CASSLGTVPYNEQFF
-	TRBV24-1	few	TRBJ1-5	TGTGCCACCAGTGATCCCCACAGGGATGGCAATCAGCCCCAGCATTTT	CATSDPHRDGNQPQHF
-	TRBV7-9	few	TRBJ1-1	TGTGCCAGCAGCGCCCTCTCACGGAGGACTGAAGCTTTCTTT	CASSALSRRTEAFF
TRBD2	TRBV7-6	-	TRBJ2-3	TGTGCCAGCAGCTCTCTCCAGGGGACTAGCATGGATACGCAGTATTTT	CASSSLQGTSMDTQYF
TRBD2	TRBV28	many	TRBJ2-3	TGTGCCAGCAGCCCTTCGGGACTAGCGGGGGACGCCACAGATACGCAGTATTTT	CASSPSGLAGDATDTQYF
-	TRBV7-8	many	TRBJ1-5	TGTGCCAGCAGTAATCGCCTGGCGCTGGCGGATAGCAATCAGCCCCAGCATTTT	CASSNRLALADSNQPQHF
-	TRBV24-1	-	TRBJ2-7	TGTGCCACCAGTGATTCCGGGGGCCGCGAGCAGTACTTC	CATSDSGGREQYF
-	TRBV20-1	-	TRBJ1-3	TGCAGTGCTAGAGACAACGACGGATCCTCTGGAAACACCATATATTTT	CSARDNDGSSGNTIYF
TRBD1	TRBV7-6	-	TRBJ1-2	TGTGCCAGCAGCCCACGGGACAGGGGAAACTATGGCTACACCTTC	CASSPRDRGNYGYTF
TRBD2	TRBV12-3/TRBV12-4	many	TRBJ2-7	TGTGCCAGCAGTTTAAGGCGGGAGTCCTACGAGCAGTACTTC	CASSLRRESYEQYF
-	TRBV7-7	many	TRBJ2-1	TGTGCCAGCAGCCTGTCACCCGGGCCTCCCTACAATGAGCAGTTCTTC	CASSLSPGPPYNEQFF
TRBD1	TRBV12-3/TRBV12-4	many	TRBJ1-4	TGTGCCAGCAGTTCAACGCCTCAGGGGGCTAATGAAAAACTGTTTTTT	CASSSTPQGANEKLFF
-	TRBV28	many	TRBJ1-5	TGTGCCAGCAGCCAGGACCGGATTATGCAGCCCCAGCATTTT	CASSQDRIMQPQHF
TRBD2	TRBV12-3/TRBV12-4	-	TRBJ2-1	TGTGCCAGCAGTCCCCCGGGGACTAGCGGGGGGTATGAGCAGTTCTTC	CASSPPGTSGGYEQFF
-	TRBV27	-	TRBJ1-2	TGTGCCAGCAGGTTGACTGGTAACTATGGCTACACCTTC	CASRLTGNYGYTF
TRBD1	TRBV19	-	TRBJ1-5	TGTGCCAGTAGTTCCGACAGGGGGCTAGAGCAGCCCCAGCATTTT	CASSSDRGLEQPQHF
TRBD1	TRBV7-8	many	TRBJ2-1	TGTGCCAGCAGCTTCCGGGACAGGGAGAATGAGCAGTTCTTC	CASSFRDRENEQFF
TRBD2	TRBV10-2	few	TRBJ2-7	TGCGCCAGCAGTCCGGGACTAGCGGGAGGTAGGCAGTACTTC	CASSPGLAGGRQYF
TRBD2	TRBV29-1	once	TRBJ2-3	TGCAGCGTTGAGTTGGGCGGGAGGAGCACAGATACGCAGTATTTT	CSVELGGRSTDTQYF
-	TRBV7-8	many	TRBJ1-6	TGTGCCAGCAGCTTAGTAGGACCAAATTCACCCCTCCACTTT	CASSLVGPNSPLHF
-	TRBV27	few	TRBJ2-5	TGTGCCAGCAGTTTGGGGCCCCAGTCGGCCCAGTACTTC	CASSLGPQSAQYF
-	TRBV5-6	many	TRBJ2-3	TGTGCCAGCAGCCACGGGGGCGGAGATACGCAGTATTTT	CASSHGGGDTQYF
-	TRBV6-5	-	TRBJ2-7	TGTGCCAGCAGTTATCGGCAGGGAAAAAACTCCTACGAGCAGTACTTC	CASSYRQGKNSYEQYF
-	TRBV28	-	TRBJ2-2	TGTGCCAGCGACCGAGGGACCGGGGAGCTGTTTTTT	CASDRGTGELFF
-	TRBV5-6	many	TRBJ1-1	TGTGCCAGCAGTTTGGGGGGAAGAGGCACTGAAGCTTTCTTT	CASSLGGRGTEAFF
-	TRBV4-1	many	TRBJ1-2	TGCGCCAGCAGCCAAGAGTTTCCATATGGCTACACCTTC	CASSQEFPYGYTF
-	TRBV9	-	TRBJ2-3	TGTGCCAGCACGCTTGCGGGATCTAGCACAGATACGCAGTATTTT	CASTLAGSSTDTQYF
TRBD1	TRBV5-1	-	TRBJ2-7	TGCGCCAGCTCCAACCGGGACAGGGCGACCTACGAGCAGTACTTC	CASSNRDRATYEQYF
-	TRBV5-4	few	TRBJ2-4	TGTGCCAGCAGCTCGGACGAAAACATTCAGTACTTC	CASSSDENIQYF
TRBD1	TRBV29-1	few	TRBJ2-1	TGCAGCGTTGGTAGGACAGGGGCCGTACTCAGCTCCTACAATGAGCAGTTCTTC	CSVGRTGAVLSSYNEQFF
-	TRBV27	once	TRBJ2-1	TGTGCCAGCAGTATAACGCCCCCCTACAATGAGCAGTTCTTC	CASSITPPYNEQFF
-	TRBV20-1	-	TRBJ2-7	TGCAGTGCTAGAGATCGAGGGCGGGATAGAACCTACGAGCAGTACTTC	CSARDRGRDRTYEQYF
-	TRBV12-3/TRBV12-4	many	TRBJ1-1	-	CASSFPVGRGTFF
-	TRBV7-9	-	TRBJ1-1	TGTGCCAGCAGCTTAGAGGTATGGCGGGACGAAGCTTTCTTT	CASSLEVWRDEAFF